Listed below are T cell receptor beta chains from one sample, sequenced in a study of T cell repertoires and HLA-DP antigens. Libraries were prepared by immunoSEQ multiplex PCR; TCRdb keeps only in-frame clonotypes and omits some of them. The sample carries about 370 clones, roughly 70% recorded once. Sequenced input: alloreactive CD137+ CD4+ T cells from cultured PBMCs. The receptors here all came from a woman aged 18 to 35 in good health and CMV-seronegative. The CDR3 runs from the conserved cysteine through the conserved F or W. A D gene is named only where the DNA matches it firmly. Only some rows state a clone size, as once, few, many or a class for expanded clones.

.,TRBV19,.,TRBJ1-5,CASKWGGRGNQPQHF,TGTGCCAGTAAGTGGGGGGGGAGGGGCAATCAGCCCCAGCATTTT
.,TRBV27,.,TRBJ2-2,CASNLQGTAGELFF,TGTGCCAGCAACCTCCAGGGCACGGCCGGGGAGCTGTTTTTT
.,TRBV7-2,.,TRBJ1-5,CASSLVGRGRHQPQHF,TGTGCCAGCAGCTTAGTCGGCAGGGGAAGGCATCAGCCCCAGCATTTT
TRBD1,TRBV7-2,large,TRBJ1-5,CASSWTGDQPQHF,TGTGCCAGCAGCTGGACAGGGGATCAGCCCCAGCATTTT
.,TRBV6-6,.,TRBJ2-1,CASNQGRVNEQFF,TGTGCCAGCAATCAGGGCAGAGTCAATGAGCAGTTCTTC
.,TRBV11-2,.,TRBJ2-2,CASSLMEKAARTGELFF,TGTGCCAGCAGCTTAATGGAGAAAGCGGCCCGCACCGGGGAGCTGTTTTTT
.,TRBV12-5,.,TRBJ2-4,CASGLDAVAKNIQYF,TGTGCTAGTGGTTTGGATGCAGTAGCCAAAAACATTCAGTACTTC
TRBD2,TRBV5-1,.,TRBJ2-1,CASSPGGGVDNEQFF,TGCGCCAGCAGCCCGGGGGGAGGCGTCGACAATGAGCAGTTCTTC
.,TRBV28,.,TRBJ1-6,CASSLGGGWNNSPLHF,TGTGCCAGCAGTCTAGGGGGGGGGTGGAATAATTCACCCCTCCACTTT
TRBD1,TRBV6-6,hyperexpanded,TRBJ1-4,CASFRGRTEKLFF,TGTGCCAGCTTCAGGGGGCGGACTGAAAAACTGTTTTTT
.,TRBV13,.,TRBJ1-3,CASSPQGYTIYF,TGTGCCAGCAGCCCACAGGGTTACACCATATATTTT
TRBD1,TRBV18,.,TRBJ1-1,CASAQGQVTEAFF,TGTGCCAGCGCGCAGGGACAGGTCACTGAAGCTTTCTTT
TRBD1,TRBV7-1,once,TRBJ1-5,CASSWTGDQPQHF,TGTGCCAGCAGCTGGACAGGGGATCAGCCCCAGCATTTT
.,TRBV7-3,.,TRBJ1-1,CASSLQGKDTEAFF,TGTGCCAGCAGCTTACAGGGAAAGGACACTGAAGCTTTCTTT
.,TRBV7-9,few,TRBJ1-2,CASSPPLRFGIYGYTF,.
.,TRBV5-1,.,TRBJ1-1,CASSPSGEGTEAFF,TGCGCCAGCAGCCCCTCGGGGGAAGGTACTGAAGCTTTCTTT
.,TRBV5-2,.,TRBJ2-3,CASSPRGLITDTQYF,TGTGCCAGCAGCCCCAGGGGACTAATCACAGATACGCAGTATTTT
TRBD1,TRBV7-9,.,TRBJ2-5,CASSRGQGRETQYF,TGTGCCAGCAGCCGAGGACAGGGGCGAGAGACCCAGTACTTC
.,TRBV7-2,few,TRBJ2-5,CASRLIGGSPGAQYF,TGTGCCAGCAGACTGATAGGAGGGAGTCCAGGGGCCCAGTACTTC
TRBD1,TRBV5-1,large,TRBJ1-6,CASSARPGQGGSPLHF,TGCGCCAGCAGCGCCCGTCCGGGACAGGGCGGCTCACCCCTCCACTTT
.,TRBV7-2,.,TRBJ1-2,CASSLAPRVFNYGYTF,TGTGCCAGCAGCTTAGCGCCCAGGGTGTTTAACTATGGCTACACCTTC
TRBD1,TRBV6-1,.,TRBJ1-2,CASSGRTGGRGYTF,TGTGCCAGCAGTGGTCGCACAGGGGGCCGGGGCTACACCTTC
TRBD2,TRBV7-3,.,TRBJ2-3,CASSSGLAASTDTQYF,TGTGCCAGCAGCTCCGGACTAGCGGCTAGCACAGATACGCAGTATTTT
TRBD1,TRBV11-3,.,TRBJ2-4,CASSQPTLQGLAKNIQYF,TGTGCCAGCAGCCAACCAACACTACAGGGGTTAGCCAAAAACATTCAGTACTTC
TRBD1,TRBV27,.,TRBJ2-7,CASRRIDGTVFYEQYF,TGTGCCAGCAGGCGAATAGACGGGACAGTGTTCTACGAGCAGTACTTC
.,TRBV18,few,TRBJ2-5,CASSRDQETQYF,TGTGCCAGCTCACGCGATCAAGAGACCCAGTACTTC
.,TRBV4-3,.,TRBJ2-2,CASSQDQGPAYTGELFF,TGCGCCAGCAGCCAAGACCAGGGTCCCGCCTACACCGGGGAGCTGTTTTTT
.,TRBV10-3,.,TRBJ2-2,CAISAFGGGGTGELFF,TGTGCCATCAGTGCCTTCGGAGGGGGAGGAACCGGGGAGCTGTTTTTT
TRBD1,TRBV9,.,TRBJ2-1,CASSLRDRGAFGEQFF,TGTGCCAGCAGCCTACGGGACAGGGGCGCTTTTGGGGAGCAGTTCTTC
TRBD2,TRBV29-1,.,TRBJ2-1,CSVEEALAGVYNEQFF,TGCAGCGTTGAAGAGGCCCTAGCGGGAGTCTACAATGAGCAGTTCTTC
.,TRBV7-3,few,TRBJ1-1,CASSLNGRSEAFF,TGTGCCAGCAGCTTAAATGGAAGGAGTGAAGCTTTCTTT
.,TRBV27,once,TRBJ1-1,CASSPTGDKEAFF,TGTGCCAGCAGTCCGACAGGAGACAAAGAAGCTTTCTTT
.,TRBV5-6,.,TRBJ2-5,CASSLARGPRETQYF,TGTGCCAGCAGCTTGGCCCGGGGCCCTAGGGAGACCCAGTACTTC
TRBD1,TRBV7-9,.,TRBJ2-5,CASSWTGGETQYF,TGTGCCAGCAGCTGGACAGGGGGCGAGACCCAGTACTTC
TRBD1,TRBV6-4,.,TRBJ2-1,CASSRDSYNEQFF,TGTGCCAGCAGCCGGGACAGTTACAATGAGCAGTTCTTC
.,TRBV7-9,few,TRBJ2-4,CASSLSQAMGKNIQYF,TGTGCCAGCAGCTTAAGTCAGGCGATGGGCAAAAACATTCAGTACTTC
.,TRBV7-9,large,TRBJ1-4,CASSLRGSEDEKLFF,TGTGCCAGCAGCTTAAGAGGAAGTGAGGATGAAAAACTGTTTTTT